This entry lists 10 T cell receptor beta chains sequenced from one sample in a study of T cell responses to AZD1222 COVID-19 vaccine. Sequencing was performed with immunoSEQ multiplex PCR; in TCRdb, only in-frame clones are kept and a portion is missing. This table has about 150,000 clones, approximately 88% appearing once. Sequenced here: peripheral blood, sampled on day 0 of MenACWY control vaccination. The receptors come from an adult in good health.

The genes are TRBV4-1 and TRBJ1-5; 9 positions agree with TRBD1. The CDR3 length is 15 residues. V dropped 5 bases and J dropped 6; count of bases not matched to a gene: 8. Germline V gene data show CDR1 as MGHRA and CDR2 as YSYEKL. CDR3 loop: CASSDQWGQGQPQHF. For the CDR3, the DNA is TGCGCCAGCAGCGACCAATGGGGACAGGGTCAGCCCCAGCATTTT.

The V and J genes are TRBV5-6 and TRBJ1-2; no reliable D call. The length of the CDR3 is 11 residues. Germline CDR1 reads SGHDT; CDR2 reads YYEEEE. V was trimmed by 4 bases and J by 8 bases, leaving 9 bases between them. The CDR3 is CASSLHKGYTF. CDR3 in DNA: TGTGCCAGCAGCCTCCATAAAGGCTACACCTTC.

The chain recombines TRBV5-5 with TRBJ2-1; D is possibly TRBD1 (6 bases). Germline CDR1 is SGHKS and CDR2 is YYEKEE (reference sequence). V was shortened by 4 bases and J by 7 bases, with 18 bases between the two germline ends. The CDR3 has 15 amino acids. In DNA, the CDR3 is TGTGCCAGCAGCCCGGCGGACAGCCGACGGAATGAGCAGTTCTTC. Its protein is CASSPADSRRNEQFF.

The chain is built from TRBV9 and TRBJ2-7, with a possible D match to TRBD1 (5 bases). Germline CDR1 SGDLS, CDR2 YYNGEE. The CDR3 is 15 amino acids. V gave up 3 bases and J gave up 5 bases, with 18 bases separating them. CDR3 in amino acids: CASSAGLLRVHEQYF. The CDR3 bases are TGTGCCAGCAGCGCCGGCCTTCTCAGGGTTCACGAGCAGTACTTC.

This rearrangement joins TRBV3-1 (or the pseudogene TRBV3-2) to TRBJ1-1; D remains unclear. CDR1 is LGHDT and CDR2 is YNNKEL in the germline V gene (reference sequence). V dropped 0 bases and J dropped 13 bases, with 9 bases sitting between them. The CDR3 has 11 residues. CDR3 in DNA: TGTGCCAGCAGCCAAGATCCCGTTGTTTTCTTT. It specifies CASSQDPVVFF.

V gene TRBV11-3 combines with J gene TRBJ2-7, with TRBD2 matching over 7 bases. Germline CDR1 is SGHNT and CDR2 is YENEEA. The CDR3 extends over 14 amino acids. V lost 3 bases to trimming and J lost 2 bases; unmatched junction nucleotides: 4. The CDR3 region has the DNA TGTGCCAGCAGCTTGGCTAGCGGTCCCTACGAGCAGTACTTC. It specifies CASSLASGPYEQYF. The variable domain in full, completed from reference TRBV11-3 and TRBJ2-7, reads EAGVVQSPRYKIIEKKQPVAFWCNPISGHNTLYWYLQNLGQGPELLIRYENEEAVDDSQLPKDRFSAERLKGVDSTLKIQPAELGDSAVYLCASSLASGPYEQYFGPGTRLTVT.

V is TRBV5-1 and J is TRBJ2-7, with a weak D call TRBD1 (6 bases). In germline, CDR1 is SGHRS, CDR2 YFSETQ. Trimming removed 0 bases from V and 3 bases from J, with 16 bases in between. The CDR3 runs 16 residues. As DNA, the CDR3 is TGCGCCAGCAGCTTGGAGGCAGGGGCCGACTTCTACGAGCAGTACTTC. It codes for CASSLEAGADFYEQYF.

CDR3 loop: CASSLAQGRYTEAFF. The CDR3, as DNA: TGTGCCAGCAGCTTAGCCCAGGGGCGGTACACTGAAGCTTTCTTT. This rearrangement joins TRBV7-9 to TRBJ1-1, with D maybe TRBD1 (6 bases). The germline CDR1 and CDR2 sequences are SEHNR and FQNEAQ (reference sequence). V was cut by 0 bases and J by 3 bases, with 11 bases left in between. CDR3 length equals 15 residues. The full variable domain, completed using reference TRBV7-9 and TRBJ1-1, is DTGVSQNPRHKITKRGQNVTFRCDPISEHNRLYWYRQTLGQGPEFLTYFQNEAQLEKSRLLSDRFSAERPKGSFSTLEIQRTEQGDSAMYLCASSLAQGRYTEAFFGQGTRLTVV.

V gene TRBV6-2 or TRBV6-3 combines with J gene TRBJ2-2, with D possibly being TRBD1 (5 bases). V gave up 2 bases and J gave up 3 bases, with 10 bases separating them. CDR3 length: 15 residues. Germline lookup yields CDR1 MNHEY and CDR2 SVGEGT. The CDR3 bases are TGTGCCAGCAGTTACATGGACACCTACACCGGGGAGCTGTTTTTT. It is translated as CASSYMDTYTGELFF.

The rearrangement joins TRBV19 to TRBJ1-2; D may be TRBD1 (5 bases). Germline lookup yields CDR1 LNHDA and CDR2 SQIVND (reference sequence). Trimming took off 3 bases at V and 5 bases at J, with 13 bases between the two ends. The CDR3 loop spans 14 amino acids. DNA for the CDR3: TGTGCCAGTAGTATGTCGCAGGGTCTTTATGGCTACACCTTC. The encoded protein is CASSMSQGLYGYTF.